These 14 T cell receptor beta chains came from one sample sequenced in a study of human T cells and chemical hapten exposure. TCRdb re-called the RACE reads with MiXCR, one entry per CDR3 protein. The sample consists of 40,000 to 45,000 distinct CDR3 sequences, 8.5% to 10% of them appearing once. The time point denotes: patch test 2, 6 weeks after DPC sensitization. Treatment indicated: therapeutic diphenylcyclopropenone sensitization with weekly scalp DPC. This sample comprised whole blood, obtained in connection with sensitization to the hapten diphenylcyclopropenone (DPC). The receptors originated from a woman in her forties with alopecia areata. Some clones in this sample may be carry-over from other donors' samples.

This clonotype was seen at least ten times. The rearrangement uses TRBV19 and TRBJ1-1, with TRBD1 matching 8 bases. The germline V gene encodes CDR1 LNHDA and CDR2 SQIVND (reference sequence). After removal of 9 bases from V and 1 base from J, the junction contained 7 bases not matched to a gene. This CDR3 contains 14 residues. CDR3 coding DNA: TGTGCCAGCCTCAGGGGGCTGCCGAACACTGAAGCTTTCTTT. Amino acids: CASLRGLPNTEAFF.

This clonotype has only a few counts. CDR3 nucleotide sequence: TGCGCCAGCAGCCACCCACAGTGGTCCACTGAAGCTTTCTTT. Translated, it gives CASSHPQWSTEAFF. The rearrangement links TRBV4-1 to TRBJ1-1; D gene uncertain. The CDR3 loop spans 14 amino acids. CDR1 MGHRA and CDR2 YSYEKL come from the germline V gene. Trimming took 3 bases from V and 4 from J, leaving 12 bases between them.

This clonotype was seen at least ten times. The gene calls are TRBV7-3 and TRBJ1-2, with a weak D call TRBD1 (5 bases). V dropped 6 bases and J dropped 3 bases, with 14 bases sitting between them. Germline-derived CDR1 and CDR2 are SGHTA and FQGTGA. The CDR3 totals 14 residues. CDR3 DNA sequence: TGTGCCAGCAGTCCCAGTACAGGAGACTATGGCTACACCTTC. Translated, it gives CASSPSTGDYGYTF.

This clonotype was observed a few times. Here the CDR3 reads CASSPGRQMSDTQYF. The CDR3, as DNA: TGTGCCAGCAGCCCGGGACGTCAGATGTCAGATACGCAGTATTTT. The genes are TRBV7-3 and TRBJ2-3; perhaps D is TRBD1 or TRBD2 (5 bases each). The CDR3 runs 15 residues. Germline V lookup: CDR1 SGHTA, CDR2 FQGTGA. V gave up 5 bases and J gave up 4 bases, with 16 bases separating them. Filled out from reference TRBV7-3 and TRBJ2-3, the complete variable domain reads GAGVSQTPSNKVTEKGKYVELRCDPISGHTALYWYRQSLGQGPEFLIYFQGTGAADDSGLPNDRFFAVRPEGSVSTLKIQRTERGDSAVYLCASSPGRQMSDTQYFGPGTRLTVL.

The table lists this clonotype with many counts. The chain has TRBV6-2 or TRBV6-3 and TRBJ1-5, with 10 nucleotides matching TRBD1. This CDR3 has 17 amino acids. V lost 4 bases and J lost 2; bases outside the gene matches: 8. Germline CDR1 and CDR2: MNHEY and SVGEGT. CDR3 in DNA: TGTGCCAGCAGTTCCTCCGGGACAGGGGCCGGCAATCAGCCCCAGCATTTT. This encodes CASSSSGTGAGNQPQHF.

The chain couples TRBV27 to TRBJ1-6; D unresolved. Germline V lookup: CDR1 MNHEY, CDR2 SMNVEV (reference sequence). The CDR3 contains 13 residues. V was clipped by 3 bases and J by 9 bases, with 9 bases between them. CDR3 sequence reads: CASSFNLGSPLHF. The CDR3 nucleotides are TGTGCCAGCAGTTTCAATCTGGGTTCACCCCTCCACTTT.

This clonotype was counted at least ten times. This chain joins TRBV29-1 and TRBJ2-2; D gene unclear. CDR3 length: 11 amino acids. Trimming took 6 bases from V and 7 from J, leaving 9 bases between them. From germline, CDR1 is SQVTM and CDR2 ANQGSEA. The CDR3: CSVYTGGELFF. The CDR3 DNA sequence: TGCAGCGTGTACACGGGCGGGGAGCTGTTTTTT.

Many counts were recorded for this clonotype. The CDR3 DNA follows: TGTGCCAGCAGTTCTCTCCCTTCGACCCAGTACTTC. This translates into CASSSLPSTQYF. The chain has TRBV12-3 or TRBV12-4 and TRBJ2-5; D is unclear. V lost 4 bases to trimming and J lost 7 bases, with 10 bases between them. The CDR3 runs to 12 residues.

In its sample, this clonotype was seen many times. The chain is built from TRBV2 and TRBJ1-1; D gene ambiguous. This CDR3 has 14 amino acids. CDR1 is SNHLY, CDR2 FYNNEI, per germline. V was pared by 0 bases and J by 2 bases, with 7 bases between. The CDR3 protein is CASSEALPNTEAFF. As DNA, the CDR3 is TGTGCCAGCAGTGAAGCGTTGCCAAACACTGAAGCTTTCTTT.

In this sample, this clonotype turned up many times. The chain joins TRBV30 to TRBJ2-1; possibly TRBD2 for D (6 bases). This CDR3 has 14 residues. Per the germline V gene, CDR1 is GTSNPN and CDR2 is SVGIG (reference sequence). Trimming left V 3 bases short and J 0 bases short, with 9 bases between. The CDR3 spells CAWRGGSSYNEQFF. CDR3 sequence (DNA): TGTGCCTGGAGGGGGGGATCCTCCTACAATGAGCAGTTCTTC.

This clonotype occurred many times. This chain uses TRBV29-1 with TRBJ2-7; 10 bases match TRBD1. The germline gives CDR1 SQVTM, CDR2 ANQGSEA. There are 17 residues in the CDR3. With V trimmed by 1 base and J by 2 bases, 11 bases remained unmatched. The CDR3 sequence: CSVEGSLGQGSPYEQYF. For the CDR3, the DNA is TGCAGCGTTGAAGGGTCGCTGGGACAGGGGTCACCCTACGAGCAGTACTTC.

This clonotype was counted at least ten times. The J gene is TRBJ2-3, the V gene TRBV6-2 or TRBV6-3, with D perhaps matching TRBD1 (5 bases). CDR1 is MNHEY and CDR2 is SVGEGT in the germline V gene. The CDR3 length is 13 residues. Trimming removed 8 bases at V and 4 bases at J, with 13 bases between. Written as DNA, the CDR3 is TGTGCCAGCCGGACATACGCGGCAGATACGCAGTATTTT. Residues: CASRTYAADTQYF.

In this sample, this clonotype turned up many times. This chain uses TRBV20-1 with TRBJ2-3, with 9 bases aligning to TRBD1. Trimming cost V 0 bases and J 6 bases; bases outside gene matches: 10. The CDR3 runs to 16 residues. The germline gives CDR1 DFQATT, CDR2 SNEGSKA (reference sequence). The CDR3 protein is CSARENRGRNLDTQYF. CDR3 bases: TGCAGTGCTAGAGAAAACAGGGGGCGGAACCTGGATACGCAGTATTTT.

This rearrangement joins TRBV7-2 to TRBJ2-3, with TRBD2 matching 8 bases. V was clipped by 5 bases and J by 9 bases; unmatched bases: 10. The germline CDR1 and CDR2 sequences are SGHTA and FQGNSA. The CDR3 extends over 14 amino acids. The CDR3 region is CASSPGGARGTQYF. In DNA, the CDR3 is TGTGCCAGCAGCCCCGGGGGGGCTCGAGGGACGCAGTATTTT.